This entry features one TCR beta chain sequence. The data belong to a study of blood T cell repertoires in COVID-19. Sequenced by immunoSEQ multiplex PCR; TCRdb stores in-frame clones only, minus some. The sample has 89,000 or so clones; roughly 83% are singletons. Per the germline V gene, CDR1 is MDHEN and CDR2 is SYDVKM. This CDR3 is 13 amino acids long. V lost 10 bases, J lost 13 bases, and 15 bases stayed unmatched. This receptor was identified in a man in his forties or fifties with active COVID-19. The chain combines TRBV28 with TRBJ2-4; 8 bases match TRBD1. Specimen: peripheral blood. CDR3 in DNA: TGTGCCACTACTGGACAGGGTAGGGTACTACAGTACTTC. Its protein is CATTGQGRVLQYF.